These 30 T cell receptor beta chains were all obtained from the same sample, sequenced in a study of T cells in Graves' hyperthyroidism and ophthalmopathy. The TCR beta CDR3 regions underwent amplification using RNA transcripts as the source. Primed by the HTBI set, a first-round RT-PCR was run on the TCR CDR3. TCRdb independently ran MiXCR on the multiplex PCR reads; one entry per CDR3 protein. The sample includes under 350,000 distinct CDR3 sequences, about 18% seen only once; the top ten take approximately 49%. The sequencing input was blood. Receptors originate from a woman in her forties or fifties with Graves' hyperthyroidism.

This clonotype was seen a handful of times. The chain couples TRBV10-1 to TRBJ2-2; D may match TRBD1 or TRBD2 (5 bases each). The CDR3 sequence is 15 residues long. From germline, CDR1 is WNHNN and CDR2 SYGVQD (reference sequence). The V end was cut by 2 bases, the J end by 4 bases, with 11 bases between. The CDR3 coding sequence is TGCGCCAGCAGTGAGAATTCGGGACCCACCGGGGAGCTGTTTTTT. This encodes CASSENSGPTGELFF.

The chain links TRBV11-3 to TRBJ2-7, with a tentative D call TRBD1 (6 bases). Germline-derived CDR1 and CDR2 are SGHNT and YENEEA. The CDR3 contains 14 residues. The ends were cut back, 0 bases at V and 5 bases at J, with 11 bases in the middle. The CDR3 loop reads CASSLDRGGNEQYF. In DNA, the CDR3 is TGTGCCAGCAGCTTAGATCGAGGGGGAAACGAGCAGTACTTC.

This clonotype was picked up many times. V and J are TRBV6-1 and TRBJ1-5; D might be TRBD1 (6 bases). V was cut by 0 bases and J by 7 bases, with 13 bases left in between. This CDR3 is 15 amino acids long. Germline V gene lookup returns CDR1 MNHNS and CDR2 SASEGT. The CDR3 DNA is TGTGCCAGCAGTGAAGCTGCGGGGGCAGGGCAGCCCCAGCATTTT. Translated, it gives CASSEAAGAGQPQHF.

This clonotype came up a few times. The chain is built from TRBV20-1 and TRBJ1-5; no clear D gene. CDR1 DFQATT and CDR2 SNEGSKA come from the germline V gene (reference sequence). CDR3 length equals 14 residues. Between the trimmed V and J ends, which lost 7 bases and 2 bases, there was a span of 15 bases. The CDR3 bases are TGCAGTGTTACGGGGTTGGAAGGCAATCAGCCCCAGCATTTT. Translation gives CSVTGLEGNQPQHF.

There are a few counts of this clonotype. No conserved phenylalanine or tryptophan is present at the end of the CDR3, so a read error is the likely explanation. The chain employs TRBV6-2 or TRBV6-3 and TRBJ1-1; no firm D call. The CDR3 has 13 residues. V lost 7 bases and J lost 1, with 10 bases in between. Germline V gene sequence: CDR1 MNHEY, CDR2 SVGEGT. CDR3 protein: CASTPWQNTEAFL. In nucleotides, the CDR3 is TGTGCCAGCACCCCTTGGCAGAACACTGAAGCTTTCCTT.

This clonotype was picked up a small number of times. The DNA for the CDR3 is TGTGCCAGCAGTTATGGACTAGCGGGAGTTGGGCAAGAGACCCAGTACTTC. Its translation: CASSYGLAGVGQETQYF. The chain employs TRBV6-1 and TRBJ2-5; 13 bases align to TRBD2. With V trimmed by 5 bases and J by 2 bases, 8 bases remained unmatched. This CDR3 has 17 amino acids. From germline, CDR1 is MNHNS and CDR2 SASEGT.

The gene calls are TRBV6-2 or TRBV6-3 and TRBJ1-2; possibly TRBD1 for D (5 bases). CDR1 MNHEY and CDR2 SVGEGT come from the germline V gene. There are 15 residues in the CDR3. Trimming took 7 bases from V and 4 from J, leaving 19 bases between them. CDR3 residues: CASTTPARGTYGYTF. The CDR3 nucleotides are TGTGCCAGCACCACCCCGGCCCGGGGGACCTATGGCTACACCTTC.

This clonotype occurred a few times. The V call is TRBV5-5, the J call TRBJ2-7, with D tentatively TRBD1 or TRBD2 (5 bases each). Germline V gives CDR1 SGHKS, CDR2 YYEKEE (reference sequence). The CDR3 is 14 residues long. The V end was cut by 0 bases, the J end by 2 bases, with 9 bases between. CDR3 residues: CASSLGDGTYEQYV. The DNA for the CDR3 is TGTGCCAGCAGCTTGGGGGACGGGACCTACGAGCAGTACGTC.

The rearrangement links TRBV20-1 to TRBJ2-1, with D maybe TRBD2 (6 bases). Trimming pared 5 bases from V and 7 bases from J, leaving 18 bases between. CDR1 and CDR2 (germline): DFQATT, SNEGSKA (reference sequence). The CDR3 consists of 14 residues. DNA of the CDR3: TGCAGTGCTGCGAGGGGTAGTGGGGGGAATGAGCAGTTCTTC. This translates into CSAARGSGGNEQFF.

The V and J genes are TRBV28 and TRBJ2-3; D is perhaps TRBD1 (6 bases). The CDR3 consists of 12 residues. Looked up from germline, CDR1 is MDHEN and CDR2 is SYDVKM. The ends were cut back, 10 bases at V and 7 bases at J, with 15 bases in the middle. CDR3 sequence: CATRPDRNTQYF. Here the CDR3 DNA reads TGTGCCACCCGCCCCGACAGGAATACGCAGTATTTT.

This chain uses TRBV27 with TRBJ2-1; D uncertain. Germline V gene lookup returns CDR1 MNHEY and CDR2 SMNVEV (reference sequence). Trimming took 6 bases from V and 2 from J, leaving 14 bases between them. The CDR3 has 15 residues. The CDR3 bases are TGTGCCAGCAGCCAGGTTGGGCCCACCTACAATGAGCAGTTCTTC. This codes for CASSQVGPTYNEQFF.

In its sample, this clonotype was seen many times. The chain couples TRBV30 to TRBJ2-7; D is unclear. Trimming stripped 2 bases from V and 3 bases from J, with 8 bases between. Germline assignment: CDR1 GTSNPN and CDR2 SVGIG (reference sequence). The CDR3 contains 12 residues. CDR3 loop: CAWSSSRYEQYF. In nucleotides, the CDR3 is TGTGCCTGGAGTTCAAGCCGCTACGAGCAGTACTTC. The complete variable domain, with remaining parts taken from reference TRBV30 and TRBJ2-7, reads SQTIHQWPATLVQPVGSPLSLECTVEGTSNPNLYWYRQAAGRGLQLLFYSVGIGQISSEVPQNLSASRPQDRQFILSSKKLLLSDSGFYLCAWSSSRYEQYFGPGTRLTVT.

In its sample, this clonotype was seen many times. The chain uses TRBV7-2 and TRBJ2-3; perhaps TRBD1 as D (6 bases). Germline V gives CDR1 SGHTA, CDR2 FQGNSA. CDR3 length: 13 residues. V lost 5 bases, J lost 9 bases, and 15 bases lay in between. This CDR3 is CASSAARTGTQYF. The CDR3 DNA sequence: TGTGCCAGCAGCGCCGCTAGAACAGGGACGCAGTATTTT.

The chain couples TRBV5-1 to TRBJ2-1; D unclear. The CDR3 runs to 12 residues. Trimming removed 4 bases at V and 5 bases at J, with 7 bases between. Germline V gene sequence: CDR1 SGHRS, CDR2 YFSETQ. The CDR3 reads CASSRNNNEQFF. The CDR3 nucleotides read TGCGCCAGCAGCCGAAATAACAATGAGCAGTTCTTC.

The sample holds many counts of this clonotype. CDR3 in amino acids: CASSQGLSNTEAFF. CDR3 nucleotide sequence: TGTGCCAGCAGCCAAGGACTCTCGAACACTGAAGCTTTCTTT. The rearrangement links TRBV3-1 to TRBJ1-1; D remains ambiguous. Germline CDR1 LGHDT, CDR2 YNNKEL (reference sequence). The germline V and J ends were trimmed by 1 base and 1 base, with 7 bases remaining between them. The length of the CDR3 is 14 residues. The variable domain in full, with the rest retrieved from reference TRBV3-1 and TRBJ1-1, is DTAVSQTPKYLVTQMGNDKSIKCEQNLGHDTMYWYKQDSKKFLKIMFSYNNKELIINETVPNRFSPKSPDKAHLNLHINSLELGDSAVYFCASSQGLSNTEAFFGQGTRLTVV.

This clonotype was detected many times. The chain is built from TRBV30 and TRBJ2-7; no firm D call. CDR1 GTSNPN and CDR2 SVGIG come from the germline V gene (reference sequence). The CDR3 is 16 amino acids. V was trimmed by 3 bases and J by 7 bases, leaving 25 bases between them. CDR3 amino acids: CAWSPTPREVPGEQYF. The CDR3 DNA reads as TGTGCCTGGAGCCCTACCCCTAGGGAAGTACCTGGGGAGCAGTACTTC.

This clonotype was observed a few times. The chain links TRBV15 to TRBJ2-3; the D gene is possibly TRBD2 (6 bases). V was pared by 0 bases and J by 4 bases, with 11 bases between. CDR3 length: 15 amino acids. CDR1 and CDR2 (germline): LNHNV, YYDKDF (reference sequence). As DNA, the CDR3 is TGTGCCACCAGCAGAGATCCGGGAGCGGCAGATACGCAGTATTTT. Translation: CATSRDPGAADTQYF.

This clonotype was seen at least ten times. The DNA for the CDR3 is TGCGCCAGCAGGTACGAAGGGACCCTCACAGATACGCAGTATTTT. Translation: CASRYEGTLTDTQYF. The chain joins TRBV5-1 to TRBJ2-3; D is possibly TRBD1 or TRBD2 (5 bases each). The CDR3 has 15 amino acids. Trimming removed 5 bases at V and 2 bases at J, with 15 bases between. The germline CDR1 and CDR2 sequences are SGHRS and YFSETQ.

This clonotype was seen a few times. The chain employs TRBV2 and TRBJ2-5; D remains unclear. Germline assignment: CDR1 SNHLY and CDR2 FYNNEI. The CDR3 extends over 12 amino acids. V gave up 8 bases and J gave up 0 bases, with 7 bases separating them. CDR3 amino acids: CASQTDQETQYF. CDR3 bases: TGTGCCAGCCAAACAGACCAAGAGACCCAGTACTTC.

This clonotype was detected many times. The chain recombines TRBV18 with TRBJ1-1, with D possibly matching TRBD1 (5 bases). Germline V gene sequence: CDR1 KGHSH, CDR2 LQKENI. CDR3 size: 15 residues. V shed 3 bases and J shed 3 bases, with 14 bases lying between them. For the CDR3, the DNA is TGTGCCAGCTCACCCAGCCAGTTCAGGGACACTGAAGCTTTCTTT. Protein sequence: CASSPSQFRDTEAFF.

The chain couples TRBV2 to TRBJ1-2; tentatively, D is TRBD1 (6 bases). The CDR3 spans 12 residues. V was pared by 6 bases and J by 4 bases, with 9 bases between. Looked up from germline, CDR1 is SNHLY and CDR2 is FYNNEI. The CDR3 DNA sequence: TGTGCCAGCAGCGACAGGAGCTATGGCTACACCTTC. Translated: CASSDRSYGYTF.

The chain uses TRBV19 and TRBJ1-4; D gene ambiguous. Trimming removed 4 bases from V and 6 bases from J, with 12 bases in between. This CDR3 is 14 amino acids long. The V gene's germline CDR1 is LNHDA and CDR2 SQIVND (reference sequence). The DNA of the CDR3 is TGTGCCAGTAGTACCGGGAGAGCCCATGAAAAACTGTTTTTT. It specifies CASSTGRAHEKLFF.

This chain connects TRBV25-1 to TRBJ1-5; no reliable D call. V shed 8 bases and J shed 4 bases, with 15 bases lying between them. Germline V lookup: CDR1 MGHDK, CDR2 SYGVNS. The CDR3 has 14 amino acids. The CDR3 loop reads CASSLEGENQPQHF. The CDR3 nucleotides are TGTGCCAGCTCCCTGGAGGGAGAAAATCAGCCCCAGCATTTT.

This clonotype was counted at least ten times. The V call is TRBV7-6, the J call TRBJ2-5; weak D call: TRBD1 (5 bases). There are 12 residues in the CDR3. Trimming took off 5 bases at V and 5 bases at J, with 9 bases between the two ends. The germline gives CDR1 SGHVS, CDR2 FNYEAQ. CDR3 DNA sequence: TGTGCCAGCAGCCTGCAGGGTGAGACCCAGTACTTC. It codes for CASSLQGETQYF.

The chain recombines TRBV5-1 with TRBJ2-5; D may be TRBD2 (6 bases). Trimming left V 4 bases short and J 4 bases short, with 11 bases between. Looked up from germline, CDR1 is SGHRS and CDR2 is YFSETQ. This CDR3 has 13 amino acids. DNA for the CDR3: TGCGCCAGCAGCGTCCAGGGAGGAGAGACCCAGTACTTC. Its protein is CASSVQGGETQYF.

The CDR3 region has the DNA TGCGCCAGCAGTGAGCGGGAGGCCTATGGCTACACCTTC. Amino acid sequence: CASSEREAYGYTF. The V call is TRBV10-2, the J call TRBJ1-2; D not certain. Germline-derived CDR1 and CDR2 are WSHSY and SAAADI. With 2 bases removed from V and 4 bases from J, the gap between germline ends came to 8 bases. The CDR3 sequence is 13 residues long.

This chain uses TRBV2 with TRBJ2-1, with 13 bases matching TRBD2. CDR1 and CDR2 from the germline V gene are SNHLY and FYNNEI. V lost 8 bases and J lost 7; bases outside the gene matches: 8. The CDR3 length is 15 residues. The CDR3 region is CASPATSGGMNEQFF. CDR3 sequence (DNA): TGTGCCAGCCCGGCGACTAGCGGGGGGATGAATGAGCAGTTCTTC.

This clonotype was seen repeatedly, ten times or more. The rearrangement uses TRBV2 and TRBJ2-3, with 7 bases aligning to TRBD1. The CDR3 runs 13 residues. Germline-derived CDR1 and CDR2 are SNHLY and FYNNEI. The V and J ends lost 4 bases and 5 bases, in that order; junction bases with no gene match: 3. The CDR3 DNA reads TGTGCCAGCAGTGGACAGGGCAAAGATACGCAGTATTTT. Encoded protein: CASSGQGKDTQYF.

This clonotype showed up many times. The chain carries TRBV18 and TRBJ1-2, with no clear D. Germline CDR1 reads KGHSH; CDR2 reads LQKENI. This CDR3 is 13 amino acids long. Deletions cut 3 bases from V and 8 bases from J, with 13 bases between. The CDR3 DNA reads TGTGCCAGCTCACCTGAGAGCCCTCGGGGCTACACCTTC. Protein sequence: CASSPESPRGYTF.

This clonotype has a handful of counts. The J gene is TRBJ1-4, the V gene TRBV6-1, with D unclear. Trimming removed 5 bases at V and 4 bases at J, with 2 bases between. Germline CDR1 is MNHNS and CDR2 is SASEGT. The CDR3 length is 11 residues. The CDR3 DNA reads as TGTGCCAGCAGTAATAATGAAAAACTGTTTTTT. Translation: CASSNNEKLFF.